The TCR beta chain under discussion was sequenced for a study of response to subunit inactivated influenza vaccine. TCRdb ran MiXCR on the RT-PCR reads and lists one entry per CDR3 protein. The table lists about 570,000 distinct CDR3 sequences, 11% of them singletons, with 11% in the top ten. This CDR3 is 16 amino acids long. The germline CDR1 and CDR2 sequences are LGHNA and YNFKEQ. J gave up 4 bases and V 0 bases, and 6 bases lay outside the gene matches. These sequences were also reported in another study, on T cells expressing NK-cell markers. That investigation notes: Beta-chain TCR cDNA was generated via 5'RACE template switching with UMIs. HCMV seropositivity characterized seven of the eight sequenced donors, and seronegativity one. The dominant NKG2C+ clonotypes represented 1.0-7.0% of CD8+ T cells in more than five donors.

This specimen was PBMCs from blood, taken on the day of vaccination. J is TRBJ2-5 and V is TRBV4-2; 9 bases agree with TRBD2. The source is a man aged 50 to 60 who received an inactivated influenza vaccine. CDR3 bases: TGTGCCAGCAGCCAAGATATAGCGGGGGCCGGAGAGACCCAGTACTTC. It encodes CASSQDIAGAGETQYF.